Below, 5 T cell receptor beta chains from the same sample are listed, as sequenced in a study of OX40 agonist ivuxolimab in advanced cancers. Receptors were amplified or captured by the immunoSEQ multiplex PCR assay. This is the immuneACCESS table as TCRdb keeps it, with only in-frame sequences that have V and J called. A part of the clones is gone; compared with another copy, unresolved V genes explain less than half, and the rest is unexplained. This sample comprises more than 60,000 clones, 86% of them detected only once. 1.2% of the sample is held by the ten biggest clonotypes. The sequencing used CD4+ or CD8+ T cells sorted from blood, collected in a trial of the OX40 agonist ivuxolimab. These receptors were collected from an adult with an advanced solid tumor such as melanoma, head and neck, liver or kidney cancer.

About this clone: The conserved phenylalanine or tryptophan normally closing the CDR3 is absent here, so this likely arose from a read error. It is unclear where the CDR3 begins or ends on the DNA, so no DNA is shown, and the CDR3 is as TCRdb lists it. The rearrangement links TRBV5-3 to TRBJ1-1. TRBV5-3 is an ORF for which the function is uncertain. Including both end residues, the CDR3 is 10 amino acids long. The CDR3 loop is CARSLVCPPL.

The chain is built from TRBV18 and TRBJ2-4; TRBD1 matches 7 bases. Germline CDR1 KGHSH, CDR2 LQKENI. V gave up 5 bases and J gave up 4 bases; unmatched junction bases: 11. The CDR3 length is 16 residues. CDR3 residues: CASSATGHGIKNIQYF. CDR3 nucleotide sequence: TGTGCCAGCTCAGCGACAGGGCACGGGATAAAAAACATTCAGTACTTC.

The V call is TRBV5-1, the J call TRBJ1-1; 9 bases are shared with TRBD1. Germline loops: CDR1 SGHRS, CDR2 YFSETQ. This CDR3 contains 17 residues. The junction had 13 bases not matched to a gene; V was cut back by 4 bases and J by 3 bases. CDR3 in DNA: TGCGCCAGCAGCCTCCGTCCCGGGACAGGGCGGGACACTGAAGCTTTCTTT. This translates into CASSLRPGTGRDTEAFF.

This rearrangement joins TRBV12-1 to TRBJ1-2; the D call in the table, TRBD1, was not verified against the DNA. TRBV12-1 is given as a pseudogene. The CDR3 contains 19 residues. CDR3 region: CASSLSSENRTGIFYGYTF. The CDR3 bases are TGTGCCAGCAGCCTCAGCAGTGAGAACAGGACAGGCATTTTCTATGGCTACACCTTC.

CDR3 in DNA: TGTGCCAGCAGCGTACTAGAGAACACCGGGGAGCTGTTTTTT. This sequence encodes CASSVLENTGELFF. The rearrangement links TRBV9 to TRBJ2-2, with no clear D. The germline V gene encodes CDR1 SGDLS and CDR2 YYNGEE. The germline V and J ends were trimmed by 1 base and 1 base, with 5 bases remaining between them. This CDR3 is built from 14 residues.